This passage covers 25 T cell receptor beta chains from one sample sequenced in a study of blood T cell repertoires in COVID-19. The repertoire was sequenced with immunoSEQ multiplex PCR; TCRdb's copy has only in-frame clones and lacks some. This table holds under 400,000 clones, about 86% found once. The sequencing sample was made of PBMCs or T cells enriched from blood (not recorded which). Receptors originate from a woman in her thirties or forties with acute COVID-19.

This clone has just a few counts. This chain links TRBV12-3 or TRBV12-4 with TRBJ1-6; D remains unclear. CDR3 length: 13 amino acids. The germline V and J ends were trimmed by 3 bases and 12 bases, with 12 bases remaining between them. CDR3 nucleotide sequence: TGTGCCAGCAGTTTGGCCGAAGCGGGACCCCTCCACTTT. This sequence encodes CASSLAEAGPLHF.

The rearrangement joins TRBV20-1 to TRBJ2-1; D not certain. The CDR3 has 10 residues. Germline assignment: CDR1 DFQATT and CDR2 SNEGSKA (reference sequence). V shed 2 bases and J shed 8 bases, with 4 bases lying between them. The CDR3 reads CSARRDEQFF. As DNA, the CDR3 is TGCAGTGCTAGACGAGATGAGCAGTTCTTC.

The chain's CDR3 is CASSGGFRDRTEQYF. The CDR3 bases are TGTGCCAGCAGCGGGGGCTTCCGGGACCGAACCGAGCAGTACTTC. V is TRBV7-9 and J is TRBJ2-7; a possible D gene is TRBD1 (6 bases). The CDR3 extends over 15 amino acids. Germline lookup yields CDR1 SEHNR and CDR2 FQNEAQ (reference sequence). Deletions cut 5 bases from V and 6 bases from J, with 20 bases between. The variable domain in full, completed from reference TRBV7-9 and TRBJ2-7, reads DTGVSQNPRHKITKRGQNVTFRCDPISEHNRLYWYRQTLGQGPEFLTYFQNEAQLEKSRLLSDRFSAERPKGSFSTLEIQRTEQGDSAMYLCASSGGFRDRTEQYFGPGTRLTVT.

The J gene is TRBJ1-5, the V gene TRBV18; no reliable D call. CDR1 is KGHSH, CDR2 LQKENI, per germline. CDR3 length: 16 amino acids. With 1 base removed from V and 4 bases from J, the gap between germline ends came to 14 bases. CDR3 nucleotide sequence: TGTGCCAGCTCACCACAGGTCGTACAGACAAATCAGCCCCAGCATTTT. This translates into CASSPQVVQTNQPQHF. Based on the CDR3 plus reference TRBV18 and TRBJ1-5, the full variable domain is NAGVMQNPRHLVRRRGQEARLRCSPMKGHSHVYWYRQLPEEGLKFMVYLQKENIIDESGMPKERFSAEFPKEGPSILRIQQVVRGDSAAYFCASSPQVVQTNQPQHFGDGTRLSIL.

V usage is TRBV5-8 and J usage is TRBJ1-5; 10 positions agree with TRBD1. CDR3 length: 15 amino acids. The germline V gene encodes CDR1 SGHTS and CDR2 YDEGEE. With 3 bases clipped from V and 7 bases from J, the junction kept 7 bases outside the gene matches. This CDR3 reads CASSWGQGQGQPQHF. CDR3 DNA: TGTGCCAGCAGCTGGGGACAGGGGCAAGGGCAGCCCCAGCATTTT.

The genes are TRBV7-8 and TRBJ2-1; 7 bases are shared with TRBD1. This CDR3 comprises 13 residues. From germline, CDR1 is SGHVS and CDR2 FQNEAQ. V was pared by 5 bases and J by 10 bases, with 8 bases of the junction left unmatched. CDR3 nucleotides: TGTGCCAGCAGCCCCCGGACAGGCTGGGAGCAGTTCTTC. It encodes CASSPRTGWEQFF.

The chain carries TRBV25-1 and TRBJ1-2; D is unresolved. Germline-derived CDR1 and CDR2 are MGHDK and SYGVNS. Deletions cut 5 bases from V and 6 bases from J, with 7 bases between. The CDR3 has 11 amino acids. CDR3 residues: CASSRGNGYTF. The CDR3 coding sequence is TGTGCCAGCAGTCGGGGAAATGGCTACACCTTC.

The V call is TRBV6-5, the J call TRBJ1-2, with D possibly matching TRBD1 (6 bases). The V and J ends lost 7 bases and 4 bases respectively, with 16 bases between them. The CDR3 has 14 residues. Germline V gives CDR1 MNHEY, CDR2 SVGAGI. CDR3 in amino acids: CASIQGNEAYGYTF. The DNA for the CDR3 is TGTGCCAGCATCCAGGGGAATGAGGCCTATGGCTACACCTTC.

The chain is built from TRBV18 and TRBJ1-1; TRBD1 matches at 7 bases. Germline loops: CDR1 KGHSH, CDR2 LQKENI. This CDR3 comprises 15 residues. V lost 10 bases to trimming and J lost 2 bases; unmatched junction nucleotides: 13. DNA of the CDR3: TGTGCCACAGTATTGGGACAGACTCCAAACACTGAAGCTTTCTTT. Encoded protein: CATVLGQTPNTEAFF.

The chain employs TRBV28 and TRBJ2-2; TRBD2 matches at 12 bases. CDR1 MDHEN and CDR2 SYDVKM come from the germline V gene. The CDR3 is 17 amino acids. The V segment lost 4 bases and the J segment 5 bases; nucleotides outside the gene matches: 8. The CDR3 protein is CASSSMTSGRGTGELFF. CDR3 sequence (DNA): TGTGCCAGCAGTTCTATGACTAGCGGGAGAGGGACCGGGGAGCTGTTTTTT.

The chain is built from TRBV4-1 and TRBJ1-2; 9 nucleotides align to TRBD1. V gave up 3 bases and J gave up 5 bases; unmatched junction bases: 4. CDR3 length: 14 amino acids. Looked up from germline, CDR1 is MGHRA and CDR2 is YSYEKL. CDR3 sequence: CASSHSDRGYGYTF. The CDR3 nucleotides are TGCGCCAGCAGCCATTCAGACAGGGGGTATGGCTACACCTTC.

The chain is built from TRBV3-1 (or the pseudogene TRBV3-2) and TRBJ2-7, with a tentative D call TRBD2 (6 bases). The V end was cut by 4 bases, the J end by 6 bases, with 16 bases between. The germline gives CDR1 LGHDT, CDR2 YNNKEL (reference sequence). This CDR3 contains 14 residues. The CDR3 protein is CASSPRRGTGEQYF. CDR3 sequence (DNA): TGTGCCAGCAGCCCCCGGCGGGGAACGGGCGAGCAGTACTTC.

The V and J genes are TRBV27 and TRBJ1-4; D gene ambiguous. The V gene's germline CDR1 is MNHEY and CDR2 SMNVEV (reference sequence). The CDR3 consists of 15 residues. The V end was cut by 8 bases, the J end by 5 bases, with 18 bases between. The CDR3 region is CASCPGRALNEKLFF. In nucleotides, the CDR3 is TGTGCCAGCTGCCCCGGGAGGGCCCTCAATGAAAAACTGTTTTTT. The whole variable domain, filled in from reference TRBV27 and TRBJ1-4, reads EAQVTQNPRYLITVTGKKLTVTCSQNMNHEYMSWYRQDPGLGLRQIYYSMNVEVTDKGDVPEGYKVSRKEKRNFPLILESPSPNQTSLYFCASCPGRALNEKLFFGSGTQLSVL.

V and J are TRBV3-1 (or the pseudogene TRBV3-2) and TRBJ1-4, with TRBD1 matching 9 bases. CDR1 LGHDT and CDR2 YNNKEL come from the germline V gene (reference sequence). After removal of 10 bases from V and 6 bases from J, the junction contained 18 bases not matched to a gene. CDR3 size: 17 residues. In DNA, the CDR3 is TGTGCCACCTACCTGGGACAGGGCTCACTGGGGGATGAAAAACTGTTTTTT. Amino acids: CATYLGQGSLGDEKLFF.

The chain links TRBV4-3 to TRBJ1-5; 8 positions agree with TRBD1. V shed 0 bases, J shed 1 base, and the junction held 8 bases outside the gene matches. The CDR3 extends over 18 amino acids. The germline CDR1 and CDR2 sequences are LGHNA and YSLEER. The CDR3 loop is CASSQDLQGAGSNQPQHF. CDR3 bases: TGCGCCAGCAGCCAAGATCTCCAGGGGGCGGGGAGCAATCAGCCCCAGCATTTT.

The chain carries TRBV4-1 and TRBJ2-5; 8 nucleotides line up with TRBD2. CDR1 is MGHRA and CDR2 is YSYEKL in the germline V gene. The CDR3 is 17 residues long. V trimming: 4 bases; J trimming: 1 base; junction bases outside the gene matches: 11. This CDR3 reads CASSLHLSGAFQETQYF. The CDR3 nucleotides are TGCGCCAGCAGCCTTCACCTTAGCGGGGCGTTCCAAGAGACCCAGTACTTC.

The chain carries TRBV19 and TRBJ1-2; 8 positions agree with TRBD1. Germline trimming cut 8 bases from V and 7 bases from J; bases unmatched to any gene: 12. CDR1 is LNHDA and CDR2 is SQIVND in the germline V gene (reference sequence). CDR3 length: 14 residues. Here the CDR3 DNA reads TGTGCCAGTGGAACACAGGGGGTCGACGGTGGCTACACCTTC. This encodes CASGTQGVDGGYTF.

The CDR3 bases are TGTGCCAGCAGTTTAGCGGGAGTAGACTACGAGCAGTACTTC. It translates to CASSLAGVDYEQYF. V gene TRBV27 combines with J gene TRBJ2-7; 7 bases are a match to TRBD2. The CDR3 sequence is 14 residues long. Losses at the gene ends were 2 bases for V and 3 bases for J; bases not matched to a gene: 4. Per the germline V gene, CDR1 is MNHEY and CDR2 is SMNVEV (reference sequence).

Written as DNA, the CDR3 is TGTGCCAGCAGTCGACAGGGATGGGACAACTATGGCTACACCTTC. It codes for CASSRQGWDNYGYTF. The chain uses TRBV6-5 and TRBJ1-2; 7 bases line up with TRBD1. The CDR3 length is 15 residues. Per germline, CDR1 MNHEY and CDR2 SVGAGI. After removal of 5 bases from V and 2 bases from J, the junction contained 8 bases not matched to a gene.

The rearrangement links TRBV7-3 to TRBJ1-1; D uncertain. V was cut by 2 bases and J by 0 bases, with 10 bases left in between. The CDR3 totals 15 residues. From germline, CDR1 is SGHTA and CDR2 FQGTGA. DNA for the CDR3: TGTGCCAGCAGCTTATATTCAGTGTTGAACACTGAAGCTTTCTTT. This encodes CASSLYSVLNTEAFF.

This sequence joins TRBV18 and TRBJ2-5; tentative D call: TRBD2 (6 bases). The germline V gene encodes CDR1 KGHSH and CDR2 LQKENI. Trimming shortened V by 3 bases and J by 4 bases, and 12 bases separated the two germline ends. CDR3 size: 14 residues. The CDR3: CASSPGLLGETQYF. The CDR3 bases are TGTGCCAGCTCACCGGGACTTTTAGGAGAGACCCAGTACTTC.

The chain is built from TRBV7-2 and TRBJ2-1; D is unresolved. From germline, CDR1 is SGHTA and CDR2 FQGNSA. The CDR3 sequence is 12 residues long. V lost 5 bases to trimming and J lost 7 bases, with 9 bases between them. The CDR3 nucleotides are TGTGCCAGCAGCCCCTCCAGGAATGAGCAGTTCTTC. It is translated as CASSPSRNEQFF.

The CDR3 loop reads CASSLAFGVYEQYF. The CDR3 DNA is TGTGCCAGCAGCTTAGCGTTCGGGGTCTACGAGCAGTACTTC. V and J are TRBV7-7 and TRBJ2-7, with D possibly TRBD2 on 5 matching bases. The V end lost 0 bases, the J end lost 3 bases, and 9 bases lay between the germline ends. The CDR3 is 14 amino acids. CDR1 and CDR2 (germline): SSHAT, FNYEAQ (reference sequence).

The V and J genes are TRBV21-1 and TRBJ2-2; the table gives TRBD2 as D, unverified against the DNA. TRBV21-1 corresponds to a pseudogene. This CDR3 comprises 16 residues. CDR3 DNA sequence: TGTGCCAGCAGCAAACTAGCGGTTACGAACACCGGGGAGCTGTTTTTT. This encodes CASSKLAVTNTGELFF.

This chain connects TRBV27 to TRBJ2-2; the D is unclear. This CDR3 spans 14 amino acids. Germline-derived CDR1 and CDR2 are MNHEY and SMNVEV (reference sequence). The V gene lost 6 bases and the J gene lost 5 bases, with 13 bases spanning the gap. The DNA of the CDR3 is TGTGCCAGCAGCACAGCACCCCTGACCGGGGAGCTGTTTTTT. It is translated as CASSTAPLTGELFF.